This section outlines one TCR beta chain sequence together with its context. TCRdb's table, derived via immunoSEQ multiplex PCR, lists solely in-frame clones and lacks some. The table lists about 60,000 clones, about 90% of them singletons. This entry is derived from a study of T cell changes during pregnancy in multiple sclerosis. The CDR3 extends over 17 amino acids. Germline CDR1 KGHSH, CDR2 LQKENI. Trimming took off 3 bases at V and 4 bases at J, with 18 bases between the two ends. Sequenced here: CD4+ T cells from peripheral blood mononuclear cells, sampled in the first trimester of pregnancy. This chain connects TRBV18 to TRBJ2-2; D call uncertain. This sequence was found in a female donor with multiple sclerosis, enrolled in a pregnancy study. CDR3 coding DNA: TGTGCCAGCTCACCCATCCTTCTAGATGGCGGCACCGGGGAGCTGTTTTTT. Amino acids: CASSPILLDGGTGELFF.